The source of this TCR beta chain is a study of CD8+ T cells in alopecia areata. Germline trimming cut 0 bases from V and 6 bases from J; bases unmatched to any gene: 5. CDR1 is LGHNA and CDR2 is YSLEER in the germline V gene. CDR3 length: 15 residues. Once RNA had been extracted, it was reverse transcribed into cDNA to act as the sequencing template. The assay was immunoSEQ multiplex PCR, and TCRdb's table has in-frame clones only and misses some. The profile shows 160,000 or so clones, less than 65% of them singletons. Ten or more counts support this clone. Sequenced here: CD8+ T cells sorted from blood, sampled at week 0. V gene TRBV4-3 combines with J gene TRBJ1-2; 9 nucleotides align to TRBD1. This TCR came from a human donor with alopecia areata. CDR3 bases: TGCGCCAGCAGCCAAGATGGGACAGGGTTTGATGGCTACACCTTC. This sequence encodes CASSQDGTGFDGYTF.